These T cell receptor beta chains were read from a single sample in a study of lymphopenia after photon versus proton radiotherapy. Clones were read by immunoSEQ multiplex PCR, and TCRdb kept only the in-frame ones, dropping some. Of 60,000 or so clones listed, approximately 86% are singletons. The sample consisted of peripheral blood, taken from a patient treated with proton-based radiotherapy. Source of these receptors: an elderly man with esophageal cancer. Both conserved end residues are part of each CDR3. Fields, in order: V gene, clone size, D gene, J gene, CDR3 DNA, CDR3 protein. D genes are given only for firm matches. A clone size is listed for some rows: how often the clone was seen (once, few, many), or a class if it is expanded.

TRBV19	.	.	TRBJ1-3	TGTGCCAGTAGGGCAGAGACGTCTGGAAACACCATATATTTT	CASRAETSGNTIYF
TRBV5-1	.	.	TRBJ1-1	TGCGCCAGCAGCCTCGAATTTCGTACTGAAGCTTTCTTT	CASSLEFRTEAFF
TRBV10-2	few	.	TRBJ2-2	TGCGCCAGCAGCAGCGGAGTGGGGACCGGGGAGCTGTTTTTT	CASSSGVGTGELFF
TRBV7-3	.	.	TRBJ1-2	TGTGCCAGCAGCTTAGGCCCGACACCGAACTATGGCTACACCTTC	CASSLGPTPNYGYTF
TRBV5-4	.	TRBD2	TRBJ2-3	TGTGCCAGCAGTCCAGACAGCGGGAGGCTAAGCACAGATACGCAGTATTTT	CASSPDSGRLSTDTQYF
TRBV18	.	.	TRBJ1-1	TGTGCCAGCTCACCAGCGTCCGCGGACACTGAAGCTTTCTTT	CASSPASADTEAFF
TRBV30	.	.	TRBJ2-7	TGTGCCTGGAGTCTGGGGTCCGAGCAGTACTTC	CAWSLGSEQYF
TRBV7-2	.	.	TRBJ2-2	TGTGCCAGCAGCTTCACAGGGTGGGACGGGGAGCTGTTTTTT	CASSFTGWDGELFF
TRBV29-1	.	.	TRBJ1-1	TGCAGCGTTGGGCAGGGAAACACTGAAGCTTTCTTT	CSVGQGNTEAFF
TRBV29-1	.	TRBD1	TRBJ2-2	TGCAGCGGCCTAGGGGGCGTTTCCACCGGGGAGCTGTTTTTT	CSGLGGVSTGELFF
TRBV6-5	.	.	TRBJ1-4	TGTGCCAGCAGTCGAGGACCCGCAACTAATGAAAAACTGTTTTTT	CASSRGPATNEKLFF
TRBV2	.	TRBD1	TRBJ1-1	TGTGCCAGCAGTGACCGACAGGGGACGGGTAACACTGAAGCTTTCTTT	CASSDRQGTGNTEAFF
TRBV5-5	.	.	TRBJ2-3	TGTGCCAGCAGTCCGACAGGATTGGATACGCAGTATTTT	CASSPTGLDTQYF
TRBV9	.	TRBD2	TRBJ2-1	TGTGCCAGCAGCGTCCGCTTGGATAGCGGGAGTTTAAATGAGCAGTTCTTC	CASSVRLDSGSLNEQFF
TRBV5-4	few	.	TRBJ1-1	TGTGCCAGCAGCTCCCCCCTCGTAACTGAAGCTTTCTTT	CASSSPLVTEAFF
TRBV10-3	.	TRBD1	TRBJ2-3	TGTGCCATCAGACCAGACAGGGTTAAGGATACGCAGTATTTT	CAIRPDRVKDTQYF
TRBV11-2	.	TRBD1	TRBJ2-4	TGTGCCAGCAGCAACAACAGGGGGGCCAAAAACATTCAGTACTTC	CASSNNRGAKNIQYF
TRBV14	.	.	TRBJ1-2	TGTGCCAGCAGCCAATCGGCAGGGTCGTTGGTTGGCTACACCTTC	CASSQSAGSLVGYTF
TRBV2	.	TRBD2	TRBJ2-1	TGTGCCAGCAGTGAAGCTCTAGCGGGAACTGGGGGCTATGAGCAGTTCTTC	CASSEALAGTGGYEQFF
TRBV14	once	.	TRBJ2-5	TGTGCCAGCAGCCAAGATGGATTCCCCGAGGACTTC	CASSQDGFPEDF
TRBV7-3	few	.	TRBJ2-3	TGTGCCAGCAGCTTGCAACGGAACACAGATACGCAGTATTTT	CASSLQRNTDTQYF
TRBV7-2	.	.	TRBJ2-3	TGTGCCAGCAGCTTAGGTCCGGGAACAGATACGCAGTATTTT	CASSLGPGTDTQYF
TRBV6-1	.	.	TRBJ1-1	TGTGCCAGCAGTGAAGCGGGATGGGGGAGAGGCACTGAAGCTTTCTTT	CASSEAGWGRGTEAFF
TRBV7-3	.	TRBD2	TRBJ2-1	TGTGCCAGCAGCTTAGAGTGGACTAGCGGGGGAGGAAATGAGCAGTTCTTC	CASSLEWTSGGGNEQFF
TRBV5-1	.	.	TRBJ1-1	TGCGCCAGCAGCTCACGGACAGCTAAGAACACTGAAGCTTTCTTT	CASSSRTAKNTEAFF
TRBV7-6	.	.	TRBJ2-5	TGTGCCAGCAGCCAGAGGGGGGCGGAGACCCAGTACTTC	CASSQRGAETQYF
TRBV28	.	.	TRBJ1-1	TGTGCCAGCAGTCCCAACACCCAGGACAGTGAAGCTTTCTTT	CASSPNTQDSEAFF
TRBV7-9	medium-sized	.	TRBJ1-6	TGTGCCAGCAGCTTAGGGGGTCGGTCACCCCTCCACTTT	CASSLGGRSPLHF
TRBV5-4	.	.	TRBJ2-1	TGTGCCAGCAGCTCCCCGAACGCCAATGAGCAGTTCTTC	CASSSPNANEQFF
TRBV5-3	few	.	TRBJ2-1	TGTGCCAGAAGCTTATCCGGGACGAGGATTGATCAGTTCTTC	CARSLSGTRIDQFF
TRBV4-1	.	TRBD1	TRBJ1-2	TGCGCCAGCAGCCAAGGTGGGACAGGGAGCCTCGATAACTATGGCTACACCTTC	CASSQGGTGSLDNYGYTF
TRBV9	.	TRBD2	TRBJ2-5	TGTGCCAGCAGCGGGGGCCCCACGGGGGGGGAGACCCAGTACTTC	CASSGGPTGGETQYF
TRBV7-2	.	.	TRBJ1-2	TGTGCCAGCAGCCCGGACGGCAACTATGGCTACACCTTC	CASSPDGNYGYTF
TRBV7-9	.	TRBD1	TRBJ1-4	TGTGCCAGCAGCCGCCCCATGACAGGGCCTAATGAAAAACTGTTTTTT	CASSRPMTGPNEKLFF
TRBV29-1	.	TRBD1	TRBJ1-1	TGCAGCGTTGCACCGACAGGGGACACTGAAGCTTTCTTT	CSVAPTGDTEAFF
TRBV13	.	.	TRBJ1-5	TGTGCCAGCAGCTTAGGTGCTCAGCCCCAGCATTTT	CASSLGAQPQHF
TRBV2	.	TRBD2	TRBJ2-7	TGTGCCAGCAGGAAAGCGGCTAGCGGGGCCTCCTACGAGCAGTACTTC	CASRKAASGASYEQYF
TRBV27	.	.	TRBJ1-1	TGTGCCAGCTATTATTCAGGGTTTAGCACTGAAGCTTTCTTT	CASYYSGFSTEAFF
TRBV6-6	.	.	TRBJ1-1	TGTGCCAGCAGCCCAGGATACACTGAAGCTTTCTTT	CASSPGYTEAFF
TRBV7-2	.	TRBD1	TRBJ1-2	TGTGCCAGCAGCCCCAGCTCCGGGACAGGGATCAATGGCTACACCTTC	CASSPSSGTGINGYTF
TRBV4-3	.	TRBD2	TRBJ2-5	TGCGCCAGCAGCCAAGATGCCTTTGCGTCAACTAGCGGGAGGGCCGAGACCCAGTACTTC	CASSQDAFASTSGRAETQYF
TRBV7-3	.	.	TRBJ1-5	TGTGCCAGCAGCCGAGGGGCGGATCAGCCCCAGCATTTT	CASSRGADQPQHF
TRBV7-6	.	.	TRBJ2-7	TGTGCCAGCAGCCCGGATGCAGGGTGGGTTTTGGGCTACTACGAGCAGTACTTC	CASSPDAGWVLGYYEQYF
TRBV19	.	.	TRBJ2-1	TGTGCCAGTAGTATTTCTTCTGTCAGTGTCTCTACCAATGAGCAGTTCTTC	CASSISSVSVSTNEQFF
TRBV7-2	.	.	TRBJ2-7	TGTGCCAGCAGCCGACGGGGGTGGTCTGGGTACGAGCAGTACTTC	CASSRRGWSGYEQYF
TRBV12-5	.	.	TRBJ2-2	TGTGCTAGTGGTCAACCCATCATGAGGAACACCGGGGAGCTGTTTTTT	CASGQPIMRNTGELFF
TRBV7-8	.	.	TRBJ2-5	TGTGCCTCCAGTCGGGGCCGTGAGACCCAGTACTTC	CASSRGRETQYF
TRBV7-9	.	.	TRBJ1-4	TGTGCCACCGGAGGCAGGATGGGTGAAAAACTGTTTTTT	CATGGRMGEKLFF